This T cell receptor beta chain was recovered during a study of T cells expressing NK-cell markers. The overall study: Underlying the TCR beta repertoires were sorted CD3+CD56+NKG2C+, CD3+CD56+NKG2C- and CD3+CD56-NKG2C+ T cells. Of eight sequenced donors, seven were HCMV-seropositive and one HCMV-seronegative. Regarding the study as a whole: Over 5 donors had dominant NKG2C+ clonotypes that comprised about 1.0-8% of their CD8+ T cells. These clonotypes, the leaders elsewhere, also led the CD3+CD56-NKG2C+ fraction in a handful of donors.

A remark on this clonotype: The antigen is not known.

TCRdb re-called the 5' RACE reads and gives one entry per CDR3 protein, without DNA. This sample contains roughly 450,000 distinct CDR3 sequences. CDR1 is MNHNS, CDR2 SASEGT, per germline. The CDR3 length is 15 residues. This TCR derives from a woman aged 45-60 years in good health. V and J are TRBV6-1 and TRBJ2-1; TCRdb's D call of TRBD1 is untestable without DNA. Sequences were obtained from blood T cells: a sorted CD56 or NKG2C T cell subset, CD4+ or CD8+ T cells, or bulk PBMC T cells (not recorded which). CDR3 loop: CASSEAGRGISEQFF.